This T cell receptor beta chain was captured by sequencing in a study of blood T cell repertoires in COVID-19. Study in general: In each case, the material was cDNA or gDNA derived from T cells, B-cell-depleted T cells, or PBMCs.

V was cut by 10 bases and J by 8 bases, with 24 bases left in between. Germline CDR1 is MNHEY and CDR2 is SVGAGI. The CDR3 is 15 residues long. In the original workflow: Reference gene primer amplification in the assay estimated nucleated cell counts. The data were produced by immunoSEQ multiplex PCR, yet TCRdb's version contains in-frame clones alone and is incomplete. The D gene and trimming were derived from the DNA, and the V and J assignments and clone size from that table. The data show about 300,000 clones, with about nine tenths seen just once and about 4.1% held by the top ten. Everyone who took part was roughly 18 to 89 years old, and they came from about 23 US areas. Two negative PCRs, clearance, or symptom resolution were required of recovered Cohort 3 donors.

The material sequenced was PBMCs or T cells enriched from blood (not recorded which). This clonotype originated in a man aged 25-45 years who had recovered from COVID-19. The chain links TRBV6-5 to TRBJ2-1; D possibly corresponds to TRBD2 (6 bases). The CDR3 here is CANPEEGGNGYEQFF. CDR3 DNA: TGTGCCAACCCAGAGGAGGGCGGGAACGGATATGAGCAGTTCTTC.